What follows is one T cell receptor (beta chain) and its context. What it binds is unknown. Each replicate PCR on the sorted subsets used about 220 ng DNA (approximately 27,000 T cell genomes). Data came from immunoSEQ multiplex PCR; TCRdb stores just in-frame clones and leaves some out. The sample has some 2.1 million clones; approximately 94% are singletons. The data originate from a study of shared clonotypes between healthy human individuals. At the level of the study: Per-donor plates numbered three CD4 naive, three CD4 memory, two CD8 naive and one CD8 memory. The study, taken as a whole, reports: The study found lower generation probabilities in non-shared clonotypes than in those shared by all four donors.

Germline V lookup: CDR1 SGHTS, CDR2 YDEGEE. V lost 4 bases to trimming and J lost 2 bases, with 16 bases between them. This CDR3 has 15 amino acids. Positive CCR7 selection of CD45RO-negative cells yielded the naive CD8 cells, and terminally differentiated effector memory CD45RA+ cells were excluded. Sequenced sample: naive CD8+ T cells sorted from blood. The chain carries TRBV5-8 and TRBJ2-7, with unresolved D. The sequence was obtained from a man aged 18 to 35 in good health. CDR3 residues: CASSPLESGTYEQYF. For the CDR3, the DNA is TGTGCCAGCAGCCCCCTTGAGTCGGGTACCTACGAGCAGTACTTC.